This TCR beta chain was sequenced during a study of blood T cell repertoires in COVID-19. Study in general: Researchers got acute and convalescent COVID-19 samples from the United States, Italy and Spain. In each case, the material was cDNA or gDNA derived from T cells, B-cell-depleted T cells, or PBMCs.

Per the original methods: Amplification with reference gene primers provided the estimates of nucleated cell counts. Profiled with immunoSEQ multiplex PCR; TCRdb holds only in-frame clones, not every one. From that table come the V and J calls and clone size; the DNA was used to work out D and trimming. The repertoire holds tens of thousands of clones, with about 87% as singletons. The V and J ends lost 5 bases and 0 bases respectively, with 16 bases between them. Germline V lookup: CDR1 MNHEY, CDR2 SVGEGT. The CDR3 contains 16 residues. V is TRBV6-2 or TRBV6-3 and J is TRBJ2-5; possibly TRBD2 for D (5 bases). This clonotype was obtained from a man aged 45 to 65 with active COVID-19. Sequenced: peripheral blood. The CDR3 nucleotides are TGTGCCAGCAGTCAAGGGAGCGGTTCGTACCAAGAGACCCAGTACTTC. This encodes CASSQGSGSYQETQYF.